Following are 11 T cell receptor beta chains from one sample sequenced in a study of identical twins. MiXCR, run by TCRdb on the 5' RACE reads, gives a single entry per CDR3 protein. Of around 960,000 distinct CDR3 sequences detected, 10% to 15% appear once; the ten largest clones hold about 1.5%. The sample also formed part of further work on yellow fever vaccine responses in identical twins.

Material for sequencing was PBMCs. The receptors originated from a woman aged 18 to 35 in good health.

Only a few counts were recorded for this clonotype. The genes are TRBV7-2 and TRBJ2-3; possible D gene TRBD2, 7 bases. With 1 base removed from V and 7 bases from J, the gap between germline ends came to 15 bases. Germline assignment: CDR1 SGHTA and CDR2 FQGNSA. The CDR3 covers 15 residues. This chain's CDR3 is CASSLEGGGPNTQYF. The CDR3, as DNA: TGTGCCAGCAGCTTAGAGGGGGGGGGCCCTAATACGCAGTATTTT.

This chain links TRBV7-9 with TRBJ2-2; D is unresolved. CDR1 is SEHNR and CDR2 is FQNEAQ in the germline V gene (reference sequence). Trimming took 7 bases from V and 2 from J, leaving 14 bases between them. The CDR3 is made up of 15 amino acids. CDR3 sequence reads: CASTSLGFNTGELFF. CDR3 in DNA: TGTGCCAGCACCAGCTTAGGGTTCAACACCGGGGAGCTGTTTTTT.

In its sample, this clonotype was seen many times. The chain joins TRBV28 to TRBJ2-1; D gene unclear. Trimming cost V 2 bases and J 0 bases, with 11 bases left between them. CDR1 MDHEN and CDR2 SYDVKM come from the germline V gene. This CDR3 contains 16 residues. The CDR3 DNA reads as TGTGCCAGCAGTTTAATTGTTTCCTTCTCCTACAATGAGCAGTTCTTC. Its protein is CASSLIVSFSYNEQFF.

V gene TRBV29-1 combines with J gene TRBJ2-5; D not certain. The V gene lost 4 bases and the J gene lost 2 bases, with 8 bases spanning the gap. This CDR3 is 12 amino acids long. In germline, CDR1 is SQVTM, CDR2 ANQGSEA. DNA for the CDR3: TGCAGCGTTGTTCAGGAACAAGAGACCCAGTACTTC. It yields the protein CSVVQEQETQYF.

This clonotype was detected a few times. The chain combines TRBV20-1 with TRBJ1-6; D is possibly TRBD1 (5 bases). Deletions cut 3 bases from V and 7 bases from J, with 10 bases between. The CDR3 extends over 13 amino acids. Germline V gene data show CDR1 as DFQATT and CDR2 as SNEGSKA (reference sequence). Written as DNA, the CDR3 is TGCAGTGCTAGGGGGGGACCGAATTCACCCCTCCACTTT. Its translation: CSARGGPNSPLHF.

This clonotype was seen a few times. Here the CDR3 DNA reads TGCAGCGTTTACAGGGGGCTAGGTGAGACCCAGTACTTC. Translation gives CSVYRGLGETQYF. The chain couples TRBV29-1 to TRBJ2-5; 9 nucleotides match TRBD1. The CDR3 spans 13 residues. Germline V gene lookup returns CDR1 SQVTM and CDR2 ANQGSEA. Trimming at V came to 5 bases and at J to 5 bases, leaving 6 bases not matched to a gene.

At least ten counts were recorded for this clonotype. CDR3 DNA: TGCGCCAGCAGGGGGACCCACGGAGAGACCCAGTACTTC. It codes for CASRGTHGETQYF. J is TRBJ2-5 and V is TRBV10-2, with D perhaps TRBD1 or TRBD2 (5 bases each). V was cut by 6 bases and J by 4 bases, with 12 bases left in between. In germline, CDR1 is WSHSY, CDR2 SAAADI. The CDR3 totals 13 residues.

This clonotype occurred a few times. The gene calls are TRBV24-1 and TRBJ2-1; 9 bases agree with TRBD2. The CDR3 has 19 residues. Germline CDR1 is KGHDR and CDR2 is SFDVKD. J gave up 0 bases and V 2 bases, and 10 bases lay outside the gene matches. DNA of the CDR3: TGTGCCACCAGTGATTCCTTGTGGGGTAGCGGGAGCTCCTACAATGAGCAGTTCTTC. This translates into CATSDSLWGSGSSYNEQFF.

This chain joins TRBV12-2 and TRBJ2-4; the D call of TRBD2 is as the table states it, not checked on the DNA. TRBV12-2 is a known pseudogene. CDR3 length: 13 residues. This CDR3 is CASRLVKEDRQYF. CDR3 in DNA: TGTGCAAGTCGCTTAGTTAAGGAGGACCGGCAGTACTTC.

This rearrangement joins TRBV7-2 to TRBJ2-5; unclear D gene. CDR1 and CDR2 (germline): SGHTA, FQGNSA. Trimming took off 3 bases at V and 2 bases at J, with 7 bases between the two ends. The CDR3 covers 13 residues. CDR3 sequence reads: CASSFVWQETQYF. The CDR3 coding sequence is TGTGCCAGCAGCTTTGTCTGGCAAGAGACCCAGTACTTC.

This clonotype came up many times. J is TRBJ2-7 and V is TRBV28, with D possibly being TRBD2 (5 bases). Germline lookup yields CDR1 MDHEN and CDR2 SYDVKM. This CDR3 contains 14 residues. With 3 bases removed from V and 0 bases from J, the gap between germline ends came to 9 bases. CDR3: CASSLTGNSYEQYV. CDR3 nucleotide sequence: TGTGCCAGCAGTTTGACGGGGAACTCCTACGAGCAGTACGTC.